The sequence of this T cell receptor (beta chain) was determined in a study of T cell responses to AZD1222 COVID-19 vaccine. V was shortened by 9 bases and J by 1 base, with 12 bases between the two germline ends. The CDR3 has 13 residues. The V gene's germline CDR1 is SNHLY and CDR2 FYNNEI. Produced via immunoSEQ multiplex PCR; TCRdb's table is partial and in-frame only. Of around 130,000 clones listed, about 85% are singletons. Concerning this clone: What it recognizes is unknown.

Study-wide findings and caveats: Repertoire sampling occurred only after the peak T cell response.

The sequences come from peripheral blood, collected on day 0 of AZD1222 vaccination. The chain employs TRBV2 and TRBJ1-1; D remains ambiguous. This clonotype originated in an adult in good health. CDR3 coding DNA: TGTGCCAGAAGCGGCGGGAGGAACACTGAAGCTTTCTTT. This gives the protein CARSGGRNTEAFF.